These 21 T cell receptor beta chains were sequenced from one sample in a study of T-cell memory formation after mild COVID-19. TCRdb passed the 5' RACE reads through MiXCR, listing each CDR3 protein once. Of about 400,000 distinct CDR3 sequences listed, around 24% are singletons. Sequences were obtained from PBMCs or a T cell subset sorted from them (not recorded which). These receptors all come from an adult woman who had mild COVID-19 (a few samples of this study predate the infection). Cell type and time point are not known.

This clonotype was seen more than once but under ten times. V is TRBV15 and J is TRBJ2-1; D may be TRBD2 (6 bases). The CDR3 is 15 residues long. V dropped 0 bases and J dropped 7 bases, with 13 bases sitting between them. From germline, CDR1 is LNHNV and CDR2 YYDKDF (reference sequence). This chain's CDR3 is CATSRDWGAGNEQFF. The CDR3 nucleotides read TGTGCCACCAGCAGAGATTGGGGCGCGGGGAATGAGCAGTTCTTC.

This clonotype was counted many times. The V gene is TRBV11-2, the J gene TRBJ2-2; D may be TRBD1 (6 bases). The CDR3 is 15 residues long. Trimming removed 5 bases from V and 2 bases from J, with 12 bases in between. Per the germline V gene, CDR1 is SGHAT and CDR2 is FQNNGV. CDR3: CASSPEGVNTGELFF. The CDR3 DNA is TGTGCCAGCAGCCCCGAGGGGGTAAACACCGGGGAGCTGTTTTTT.

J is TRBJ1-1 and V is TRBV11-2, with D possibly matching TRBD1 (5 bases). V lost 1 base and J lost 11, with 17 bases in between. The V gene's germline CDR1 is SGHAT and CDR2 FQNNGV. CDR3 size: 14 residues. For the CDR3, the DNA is TGTGCCAGCAGCTTAGTTGTAGGCCCCGGGGACGCTTTCTTT. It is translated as CASSLVVGPGDAFF.

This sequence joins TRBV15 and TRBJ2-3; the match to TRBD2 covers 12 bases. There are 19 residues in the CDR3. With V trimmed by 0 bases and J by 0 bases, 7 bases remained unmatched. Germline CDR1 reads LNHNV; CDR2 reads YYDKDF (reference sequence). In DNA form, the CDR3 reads TGTGCCACCAGCAGAGATCTAGCGGGAGGGATGACTAGCACAGATACGCAGTATTTT. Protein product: CATSRDLAGGMTSTDTQYF.

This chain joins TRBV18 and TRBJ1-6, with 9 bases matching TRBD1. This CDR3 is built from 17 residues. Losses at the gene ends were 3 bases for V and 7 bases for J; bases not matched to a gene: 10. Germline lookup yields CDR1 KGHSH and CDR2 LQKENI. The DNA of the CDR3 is TGTGCCAGCTCACCTAATCGTCCGGGACAGGGAAATTCACCCCTCCACTTT. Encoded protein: CASSPNRPGQGNSPLHF.

DNA of the CDR3: TGTGCCAGCAGTGGGGCTTTCGAGACCCAGTACTTC. Translation: CASSGAFETQYF. The rearrangement uses TRBV12-3 or TRBV12-4 and TRBJ2-5; D may be TRBD1 (5 bases). The ends were cut back, 5 bases at V and 5 bases at J, with 9 bases in the middle. This CDR3 contains 12 residues.

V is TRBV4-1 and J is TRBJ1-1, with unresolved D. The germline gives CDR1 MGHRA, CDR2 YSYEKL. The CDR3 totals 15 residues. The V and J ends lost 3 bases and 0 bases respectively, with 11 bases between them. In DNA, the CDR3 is TGCGCCAGCAGCCACCCCACAAGACTGAACACTGAAGCTTTCTTT. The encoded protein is CASSHPTRLNTEAFF.

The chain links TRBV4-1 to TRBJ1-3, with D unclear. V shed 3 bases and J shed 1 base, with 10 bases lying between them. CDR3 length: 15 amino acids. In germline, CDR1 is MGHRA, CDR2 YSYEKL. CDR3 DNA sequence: TGCGCCAGCAGCCAGATGGGAGTTTCTGGAAACACCATATATTTT. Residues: CASSQMGVSGNTIYF.

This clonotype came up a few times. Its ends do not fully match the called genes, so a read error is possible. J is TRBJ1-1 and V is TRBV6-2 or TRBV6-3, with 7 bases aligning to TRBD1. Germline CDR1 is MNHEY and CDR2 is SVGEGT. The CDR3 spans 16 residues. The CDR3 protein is CASSTDMTGMNTEAFF. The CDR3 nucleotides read TGTGCCAGCAGTACCGACATGACAGGGATGAATACTGAAGCTTTCTTT.

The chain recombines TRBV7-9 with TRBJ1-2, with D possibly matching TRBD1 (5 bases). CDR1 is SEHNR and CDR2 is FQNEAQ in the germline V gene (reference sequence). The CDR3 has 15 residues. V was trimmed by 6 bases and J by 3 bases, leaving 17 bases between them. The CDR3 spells CASSFLTADDYGYTF. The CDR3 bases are TGTGCCAGCAGTTTTCTGACAGCAGACGACTATGGCTACACCTTC.

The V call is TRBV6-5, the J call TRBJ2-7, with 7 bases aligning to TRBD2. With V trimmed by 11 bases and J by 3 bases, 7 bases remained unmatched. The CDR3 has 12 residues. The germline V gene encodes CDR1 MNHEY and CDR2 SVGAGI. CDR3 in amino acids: CALPGTNYEQYF. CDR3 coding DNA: TGTGCCTTACCGGGGACTAACTACGAGCAGTACTTC.

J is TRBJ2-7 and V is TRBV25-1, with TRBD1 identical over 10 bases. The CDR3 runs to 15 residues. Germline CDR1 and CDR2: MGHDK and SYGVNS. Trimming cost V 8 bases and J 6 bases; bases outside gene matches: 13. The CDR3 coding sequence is TGTGCCAGCGCCGATCGGGGACAGGGGAAATTCGAGCAGTACTTC. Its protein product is CASADRGQGKFEQYF.

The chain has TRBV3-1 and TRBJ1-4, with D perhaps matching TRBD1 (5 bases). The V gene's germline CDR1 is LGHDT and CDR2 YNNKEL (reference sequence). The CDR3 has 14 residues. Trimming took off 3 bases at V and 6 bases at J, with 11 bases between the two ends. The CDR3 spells CASSHRGGDEKLFF. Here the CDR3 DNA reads TGTGCCAGCAGCCATCGGGGGGGTGATGAAAAACTGTTTTTT.

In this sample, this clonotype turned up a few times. DNA for the CDR3: TGTGCCAGCACTCCTGGGGGGGGAATTCAGCCCCAGCATTTT. Its protein is CASTPGGGIQPQHF. The chain has TRBV7-9 and TRBJ1-5, with D maybe TRBD1 (5 bases). This CDR3 has 14 residues. CDR1 and CDR2 from the germline V gene are SEHNR and FQNEAQ (reference sequence). Trimming removed 7 bases at V and 6 bases at J, with 16 bases between.

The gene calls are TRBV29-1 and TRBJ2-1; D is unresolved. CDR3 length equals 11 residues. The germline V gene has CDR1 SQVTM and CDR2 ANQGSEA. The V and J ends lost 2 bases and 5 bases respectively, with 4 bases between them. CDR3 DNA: TGCAGCGTTGAAAGTAACAATGAGCAGTTCTTC. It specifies CSVESNNEQFF.

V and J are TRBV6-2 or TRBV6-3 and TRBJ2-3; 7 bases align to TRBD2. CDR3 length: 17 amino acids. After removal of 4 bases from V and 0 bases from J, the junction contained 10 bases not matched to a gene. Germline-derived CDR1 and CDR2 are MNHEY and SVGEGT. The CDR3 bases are TGTGCCAGCAGTTCTAAGGAGGCGGGGGAGAGCACAGATACGCAGTATTTT. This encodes CASSSKEAGESTDTQYF.

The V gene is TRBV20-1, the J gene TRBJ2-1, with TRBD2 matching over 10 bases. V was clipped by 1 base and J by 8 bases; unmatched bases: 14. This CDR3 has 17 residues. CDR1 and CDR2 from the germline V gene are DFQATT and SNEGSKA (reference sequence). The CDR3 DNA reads TGCAGTGCTAGAGGCCGCGGGAGCGGGAGGGCCGTCGATGAGCAGTTCTTC. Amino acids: CSARGRGSGRAVDEQFF.

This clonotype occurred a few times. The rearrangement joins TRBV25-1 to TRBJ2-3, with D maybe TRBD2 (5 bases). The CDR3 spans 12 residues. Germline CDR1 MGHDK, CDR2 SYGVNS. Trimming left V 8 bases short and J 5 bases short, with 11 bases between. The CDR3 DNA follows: TGTGCCAGCGTGGGAAGCGGAGATACGCAGTATTTT. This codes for CASVGSGDTQYF.

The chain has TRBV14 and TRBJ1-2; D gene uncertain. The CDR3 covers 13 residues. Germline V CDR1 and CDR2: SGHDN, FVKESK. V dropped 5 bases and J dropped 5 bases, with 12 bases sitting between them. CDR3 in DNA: TGTGCCAGCAGCGTTGTCGCGTCATATGGCTACACCTTC. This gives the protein CASSVVASYGYTF.

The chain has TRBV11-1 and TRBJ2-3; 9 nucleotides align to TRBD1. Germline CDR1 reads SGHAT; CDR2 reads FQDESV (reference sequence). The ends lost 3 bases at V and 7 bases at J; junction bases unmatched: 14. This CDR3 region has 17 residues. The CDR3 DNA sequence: TGTGCCAGCAGCTTCCCTGGGACAGGGACGGTTAATTATACGCAGTATTTT. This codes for CASSFPGTGTVNYTQYF.

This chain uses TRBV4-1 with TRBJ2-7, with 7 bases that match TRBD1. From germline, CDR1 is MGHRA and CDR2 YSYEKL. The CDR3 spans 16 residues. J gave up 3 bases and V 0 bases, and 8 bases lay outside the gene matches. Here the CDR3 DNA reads TGCGCCAGCAGCCAAGATAGCACAGGGGAAGTCTACGAGCAGTACTTC. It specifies CASSQDSTGEVYEQYF.